The clone carrying this T cell receptor beta chain was observed a few times. What it recognizes is unknown. Full-length variable regions came from constant-region reverse primers plus semi-nested Nested Universal Primer A PCR. TCRdb itself ran the 5' RACE reads through MiXCR, one entry per CDR3 protein. The sample has 50,000 to 80,000 distinct CDR3 sequences, 22% seen once. Study outcomes and limitations: Tumor Tregs overlapped most with tumor, then blood, naive CD4+ cells. Tumor memory CD4+ T cell TCR gene usage was found to cluster with blood and lymph node memory CD4+ cells and with lymph node naive CD4+ cells.

J gave up 5 bases and V 3 bases, and 11 bases lay outside the gene matches. The CDR3 has 18 amino acids. Germline V gene lookup returns CDR1 SGHTA and CDR2 FQGTGA. The memory fraction was CD4+CD45RO+CD25- cells. The V and J genes are TRBV7-3 and TRBJ2-5; 14 bases are a match to TRBD2. Sequenced input: memory CD4+ T cells sorted from a lymph node. Noted subset: memory CD4+ T cells, CD4+CD45RO+CD25-. This clonotype was sampled from a female donor with breast cancer. CDR3 nucleotides: TGTGCCAGCAGCTTGAGACTAGCGGGAGGGCCGAGGGAGGAGACCCAGTACTTC. This translates into CASSLRLAGGPREETQYF.